A selection of T cell receptor beta chains follows, all from one sample in a study of blood T cell repertoires in COVID-19. Data came from immunoSEQ multiplex PCR; TCRdb stores just in-frame clones and leaves some out. Among 110,000 or so clones listed, nearly 90% were seen once. The sample comprised peripheral blood. These receptors were taken from a woman in her seventies who had recovered from COVID-19. The CDR3 runs from the conserved cysteine through the conserved F or W. The D gene is left open where the match is weak. Size is omitted from some rows. Given values are once, few, many or a class for expanded clones.

TRBJ1-5	TRBD1	-	TRBV5-1	CASSLLPGTGKRQPQHF	TGCGCCAGCAGCTTGCTCCCCGGGACAGGGAAAAGGCAGCCCCAGCATTTT
TRBJ2-5	TRBD1	-	TRBV5-6	CASSLYDRESETQYF	TGTGCCAGCAGCTTGTATGACAGGGAGTCGGAGACCCAGTACTTC
TRBJ2-6	-	-	TRBV5-1	CASSLAVGTPVSGANVLTF	TGCGCCAGCAGCTTGGCTGTGGGGACACCCGTTTCCGGGGCCAACGTCCTGACTTTC
TRBJ1-2	TRBD1	-	TRBV27	CASSPRQGGYGYTF	TGTGCCAGCAGTCCCCGACAGGGGGGGTATGGCTACACCTTC
TRBJ1-5	-	once	TRBV27	CASSLNRGNQPQHF	TGTGCCAGCAGTTTAAACAGGGGCAATCAGCCCCAGCATTTT
TRBJ2-5	-	-	TRBV5-1	CASNGQGATETQYF	TGCGCCAGCAATGGGCAGGGCGCGACCGAGACCCAGTACTTC
TRBJ1-2	TRBD1	few	TRBV2	CASSGQGNGYTF	TGTGCCAGCAGTGGACAGGGAAATGGCTACACCTTC
TRBJ2-1	TRBD2	-	TRBV14	CASSRTSGGIYNEQFF	TGTGCCAGCAGCCGGACTAGCGGGGGGATCTACAATGAGCAGTTCTTC
TRBJ1-6	TRBD1	-	TRBV6-5	CASRKGAAYNSPLHF	TGTGCCAGCAGGAAGGGGGCTGCCTATAATTCACCCCTCCACTTT
TRBJ2-1	TRBD2	-	TRBV19	CASSMWTSFRNEQFF	TGTGCCAGTAGTATGTGGACTAGCTTCCGCAATGAGCAGTTCTTC
TRBJ2-1	TRBD2	-	TRBV7-2	CASSPGLAGPYEQFF	TGTGCCAGCAGCCCTGGACTAGCGGGGCCTTATGAGCAGTTCTTC
TRBJ2-7	TRBD1	-	TRBV10-3	CAISPGGGYEQYF	TGTGCCATCAGCCCAGGGGGCGGCTACGAGCAGTACTTC
TRBJ1-5	-	once	TRBV2	CASIRGRQQPQHF	TGTGCCAGCATTAGAGGGCGGCAACAGCCCCAGCATTTT
TRBJ1-5	-	few	TRBV28	CASSPAGGWSQPQHF	TGTGCCAGCAGCCCAGCGGGAGGGTGGAGTCAGCCCCAGCATTTT
TRBJ1-5	-	-	TRBV19	CASSIPFPNQPQHF	TGTGCCAGTAGTATACCCTTTCCGAATCAGCCCCAGCATTTT
TRBJ2-5	-	-	TRBV18	CASSSGTHLGETQYF	TGTGCCAGCTCGTCCGGGACACATTTGGGGGAGACCCAGTACTTC
TRBJ1-4	-	-	TRBV28	CASSPGGEDNEKLFF	TGTGCCAGCAGCCCCGGGGGGGAAGATAATGAAAAACTGTTTTTT
TRBJ1-1	-	-	TRBV18	CASSLGSGGTEAFF	TGTGCCAGCTCACTAGGTTCGGGGGGCACTGAAGCTTTCTTT
TRBJ2-7	-	few	TRBV7-2	CASSLAAPTTGYHYEQYF	TGTGCCAGCAGCTTAGCGGCTCCCACTACAGGGTACCACTACGAGCAGTACTTC
TRBJ2-7	TRBD1	-	TRBV9	CASSVGTGGYYEQYF	TGTGCCAGCAGCGTCGGGACAGGGGGGTACTACGAGCAGTACTTC
TRBJ2-3	-	-	TRBV29-1	CSGGGTGTDTQYF	TGCAGCGGTGGGGGGACAGGCACAGATACGCAGTATTTT
TRBJ2-5	-	-	TRBV7-3	CASSLNGPYF	TGTGCCAGCAGCTTAAATGGGCCCTACTTC
TRBJ2-7	-	-	TRBV6-2/TRBV6-3	CASSSTLREQYF	TGTGCCAGCAGCTCCACCCTCAGGGAGCAGTACTTC
TRBJ1-6	-	-	TRBV2	CASSGLRGNSPLHF	TGTGCCAGCAGTGGCCTGAGGGGGAATTCACCCCTCCACTTT
TRBJ2-6	-	-	TRBV6-1	CASSERGGANVLTF	TGTGCCAGCAGTGAAAGAGGAGGGGCCAACGTCCTGACTTTC
TRBJ1-2	-	-	TRBV24-1	CATSDSGRRYTF	TGTGCCACCAGTGATTCGGGGAGGAGATACACCTTC
TRBJ2-1	TRBD2	-	TRBV23-1	CASRGGYNEQFF	TGCGCCAGCAGGGGGGGGTACAATGAGCAGTTCTTC
TRBJ2-5	-	-	TRBV24-1	CATSDNQGKETQYF	TGTGCCACCAGTGACAATCAGGGGAAAGAGACCCAGTACTTC
TRBJ2-5	-	-	TRBV7-9	CASSEAGGGGTQYF	TGTGCCAGCAGCGAGGCGGGCGGAGGTGGGACCCAGTACTTC
TRBJ2-5	TRBD1	once	TRBV5-1	CASSSGQPQETQYF	TGCGCCAGCAGCTCGGGACAGCCACAAGAGACCCAGTACTTC
TRBJ1-3	TRBD1	-	TRBV18	CASSPVFGQGSSGNTIYF	TGTGCCAGCTCACCGGTTTTCGGACAGGGGAGCTCTGGAAACACCATATATTTT
TRBJ2-5	TRBD1	-	TRBV7-3	CASSPQRGPAETQYF	TGTGCCAGCAGCCCCCAGAGGGGGCCCGCGGAGACCCAGTACTTC
TRBJ1-6	-	-	TRBV7-9	CASSLDPGSYNSPLHF	TGTGCCAGCAGCTTAGACCCAGGATCCTATAATTCACCCCTCCACTTT
TRBJ1-5	-	-	TRBV30	CAWSVRGDQPQHF	TGTGCCTGGAGTGTTAGAGGTGACCAGCCCCAGCATTTT
TRBJ1-3	-	-	TRBV6-5	CASSSTNRGNTIYF	TGTGCCAGCAGTTCCACCAACAGGGGAAACACCATATATTTT
TRBJ1-4	-	-	TRBV7-9	CASSSSRANEKLFF	TGTGCCAGCAGCTCTTCACGGGCTAATGAAAAACTGTTTTTT
TRBJ1-4	-	-	TRBV30	CAGTRAWNEKLFF	TGTGCCGGCACCAGGGCGTGGAATGAAAAACTGTTTTTT
TRBJ1-6	TRBD1	-	TRBV6-4	CASRPDRGNSPLHF	TGTGCCAGCAGACCCGACAGGGGGAATTCACCCCTCCACTTT
TRBJ2-5	TRBD1	-	TRBV7-2	CASSTGTVAETQYF	TGTGCCAGCAGCACCGGGACAGTCGCCGAGACCCAGTACTTC